A single sample is the source of the 20 T cell receptor beta chains below, sequenced in a study of vaccination and CD4 T cells after COVID-19. Sequencing of the DNA from cultured CD4+ T cells was carried out with the Oncomine TCR Beta short-read assay. TCRdb independently ran MiXCR on the PCR reads; one entry per CDR3 protein. The sample has about 19,000 distinct CDR3 sequences, approximately 50% seen once; the top ten hold over 3%. Treatment meaning: approximately 10-day PBMC culture with coronavirus spike peptide pools or control peptides (ViraFEST assay). Their antigen targets remain unknown. Sequenced input: CD4+ T cells from blood, cultured in vitro. These receptors originate from a human donor who had recovered from COVID-19.

V usage is TRBV12-3 or TRBV12-4 and J usage is TRBJ1-2; D gene ambiguous. The CDR3 extends over 15 amino acids. Trimming pared 4 bases from V and 5 bases from J, leaving 17 bases between. CDR3 protein: CASSSTAPSSYGYTF. DNA for the CDR3: TGTGCCAGCAGTTCCACAGCCCCCAGTTCGTATGGCTACACCTTC.

The genes are TRBV7-6 and TRBJ2-7; possibly TRBD2 for D (6 bases). Germline CDR1 SGHVS, CDR2 FNYEAQ. Trimming removed 5 bases at V and 3 bases at J, with 14 bases between. The CDR3 spans 14 residues. For the CDR3, the DNA is TGTGCCAGCAGCCGGAGCGGGCCGAACTACGAGCAGTACTTC. This encodes CASSRSGPNYEQYF.

The CDR3 DNA is TGCAGTGCCTATCCCTCCAGGGGCGGTAATGAGCAGTTCTTC. As protein: CSAYPSRGGNEQFF. V is TRBV20-1 and J is TRBJ2-1, with D tentatively TRBD1 (6 bases). The CDR3 loop spans 14 amino acids. Trimming took 6 bases from V and 7 from J, leaving 19 bases between them. Germline V CDR1 and CDR2: DFQATT, SNEGSKA (reference sequence).

Here the CDR3 DNA reads TGTGCCAGCAGCTTAATGGCGTTGGACATTCAGTACTTC. This sequence encodes CASSLMALDIQYF. The rearrangement uses TRBV7-2 and TRBJ2-4; D call uncertain. CDR1 is SGHTA, CDR2 FQGNSA, per germline. Between the trimmed V and J ends, which lost 2 bases and 8 bases, there was a span of 10 bases. The CDR3 runs 13 residues. Complete variable domain (other parts from reference TRBV7-2 and TRBJ2-4): GAGVSQSPSNKVTEKGKDVELRCDPISGHTALYWYRQSLGQGLEFLIYFQGNSAPDKSGLPSDRFSAERTGGSVSTLTIQRTQQEDSAVYLCASSLMALDIQYFGAGTRLSVL.

The V and J genes are TRBV20-1 and TRBJ1-1, with a possible D match to TRBD1 (5 bases). The CDR3 is made up of 12 amino acids. Trimming removed 3 bases at V and 4 bases at J, with 9 bases between. Looked up from germline, CDR1 is DFQATT and CDR2 is SNEGSKA (reference sequence). The CDR3 sequence is CSASSGATEAFF. The DNA of the CDR3 is TGCAGTGCTAGTTCCGGGGCCACTGAAGCTTTCTTT.

This chain connects TRBV20-1 to TRBJ2-1; TRBD2 agrees at 7 bases. This CDR3 has 19 amino acids. The germline CDR1 and CDR2 sequences are DFQATT and SNEGSKA (reference sequence). V lost 0 bases to trimming and J lost 2 bases; unmatched junction nucleotides: 16. The CDR3 nucleotides read TGCAGTGCTAGAGATCAACTGCTTACCGGGAGGAGGACCTACAATGAGCAGTTCTTC. It specifies CSARDQLLTGRRTYNEQFF.

The chain employs TRBV6-1 and TRBJ2-1; either TRBD1 or TRBD2 may supply D (5 bases each). This CDR3 contains 15 residues. Germline CDR1 MNHNS, CDR2 SASEGT. V was pared by 8 bases and J by 5 bases, with 19 bases between. CDR3 protein: CASALEAGGDNEQFF. The DNA of the CDR3 is TGTGCCAGCGCACTGGAGGCTGGGGGAGACAATGAGCAGTTCTTC.

In this sample, this clonotype turned up a few times. The chain couples TRBV6-5 to TRBJ1-2; 8 bases map to TRBD1. J gave up 4 bases and V 6 bases, and 4 bases lay outside the gene matches. The CDR3 sequence is 13 residues long. In germline, CDR1 is MNHEY, CDR2 SVGAGI. The CDR3 DNA is TGTGCCAGCAGGTACGGACAGGGCTATGGCTACACCTTC. It codes for CASRYGQGYGYTF.

The rearrangement joins TRBV30 to TRBJ2-2; 12 bases map to TRBD2. The V gene's germline CDR1 is GTSNPN and CDR2 SVGIG (reference sequence). CDR3 length: 18 amino acids. Trimming cost V 1 base and J 5 bases; bases outside gene matches: 11. The CDR3 bases are TGTGCCTGGAGTGAACTAGCGGGAGGAGTCGGAGTTACCGGGGAGCTGTTTTTT. Its translation is CAWSELAGGVGVTGELFF.

This clonotype has just a few counts. The chain couples TRBV20-1 to TRBJ1-1; weak D call: TRBD1 (5 bases). The CDR3 runs 14 residues. Trimming cost V 5 bases and J 6 bases, with 19 bases left between them. Germline CDR1 reads DFQATT; CDR2 reads SNEGSKA (reference sequence). CDR3 sequence reads: CSALPGRGNAEAFF. Written as DNA, the CDR3 is TGCAGTGCTCTGCCGGGACGTGGAAACGCTGAAGCTTTCTTT.

This clonotype was detected a few times. This chain joins TRBV30 and TRBJ1-2, with D uncertain. Germline V gene sequence: CDR1 GTSNPN, CDR2 SVGIG (reference sequence). This CDR3 is built from 13 residues. V lost 0 bases and J 6 bases, leaving 11 bases between the germline ends. CDR3 in amino acids: CAWSVTGQNGYTF. The CDR3, as DNA: TGTGCCTGGAGTGTAACCGGGCAGAATGGCTACACCTTC. Supplemented by reference TRBV30 and TRBJ1-2, the full variable domain reads SQTIHQWPATLVQPVGSPLSLECTVEGTSNPNLYWYRQAAGRGLQLLFYSVGIGQISSEVPQNLSASRPQDRQFILSSKKLLLSDSGFYLCAWSVTGQNGYTFGSGTRLTVV.

This chain joins TRBV30 and TRBJ2-5, with D hard to call. The CDR3 extends over 13 amino acids. The germline CDR1 and CDR2 sequences are GTSNPN and SVGIG (reference sequence). V gave up 2 bases and J gave up 5 bases, with 12 bases separating them. The CDR3 is CAWSPNLGETQYF. CDR3 nucleotide sequence: TGTGCCTGGAGTCCGAATCTGGGGGAGACCCAGTACTTC.

V and J are TRBV10-3 and TRBJ2-7, with 9 bases fitting TRBD1. After removal of 4 bases from V and 3 bases from J, the junction contained 4 bases not matched to a gene. Germline assignment: CDR1 ENHRY and CDR2 SYGVKD. The CDR3 length is 14 residues. CDR3 nucleotide sequence: TGTGCCATCAGTGGGACAGGGGTCATCTACGAGCAGTACTTC. Its translation: CAISGTGVIYEQYF.

The chain couples TRBV18 to TRBJ2-1, with D possibly TRBD2 on 5 matching bases. Germline V gives CDR1 KGHSH, CDR2 LQKENI. V shed 6 bases and J shed 8 bases, with 11 bases lying between them. The CDR3 is 12 amino acids. The CDR3 nucleotides read TGTGCCAGCTCCCCAACGAGGGATGAGCAGTTCTTC. Translated: CASSPTRDEQFF.

V and J are TRBV12-3 or TRBV12-4 and TRBJ2-7; TRBD2 might be the D (6 bases). CDR3 length equals 14 residues. V was shortened by 7 bases and J by 0 bases, with 13 bases between the two germline ends. The chain's CDR3 is CASTAGSSSYEQYF. The CDR3 DNA reads TGTGCCAGCACTGCGGGGTCAAGCTCCTACGAGCAGTACTTC.

The chain has TRBV6-1 and TRBJ1-2, with no clear D. Germline CDR1 MNHNS, CDR2 SASEGT. V shed 6 bases and J shed 1 base, with 6 bases lying between them. The CDR3 length is 12 residues. The CDR3 nucleotides are TGTGCCAGCAGCCAGAGTAACTATGGCTACACCTTC. It is translated as CASSQSNYGYTF.

The chain joins TRBV6-5 to TRBJ2-7; D tentatively fits TRBD1 or TRBD2 (5 bases each). Germline CDR1 MNHEY, CDR2 SVGAGI. The CDR3 extends over 15 amino acids. V was shortened by 2 bases and J by 1 base, with 12 bases between the two germline ends. The CDR3 sequence is CASSYGGTDSYEQYF. The CDR3 DNA sequence: TGTGCCAGCAGTTACGGTGGGACGGATTCCTACGAGCAGTACTTC.

The rearrangement joins TRBV7-3 to TRBJ2-1; the match to TRBD2 covers 9 bases. Unmatched junction bases numbered 8, after V lost 8 bases and J lost 9 bases. The CDR3 totals 13 residues. Per the germline V gene, CDR1 is SGHTA and CDR2 is FQGTGA. CDR3 residues: CASAPGLASEQFF. CDR3 bases: TGTGCCAGCGCTCCGGGACTAGCTTCTGAGCAGTTCTTC.

The chain links TRBV7-2 to TRBJ2-6, with D tentatively TRBD1 (6 bases). This CDR3 is built from 20 residues. CDR1 and CDR2 (germline): SGHTA, FQGNSA. The V end lost 4 bases, the J end lost 0 bases, and 22 bases lay between the germline ends. The CDR3 bases are TGTGCCAGCAGCTCCCGCTTAGGTGGCAGGGGAACCTCTGGGGCCAACGTCCTGACTTTC. This gives the protein CASSSRLGGRGTSGANVLTF.

This clonotype was picked up a small number of times. The chain is built from TRBV6-1 and TRBJ1-5, with D hard to call. V was trimmed by 2 bases and J by 1 base, leaving 18 bases between them. The CDR3 extends over 18 amino acids. The germline V gene has CDR1 MNHNS and CDR2 SASEGT. CDR3 loop: CASSEFVGALGSNQPQHF. The CDR3 coding sequence is TGTGCCAGCAGTGAATTTGTCGGCGCCCTGGGCAGCAATCAGCCCCAGCATTTT.